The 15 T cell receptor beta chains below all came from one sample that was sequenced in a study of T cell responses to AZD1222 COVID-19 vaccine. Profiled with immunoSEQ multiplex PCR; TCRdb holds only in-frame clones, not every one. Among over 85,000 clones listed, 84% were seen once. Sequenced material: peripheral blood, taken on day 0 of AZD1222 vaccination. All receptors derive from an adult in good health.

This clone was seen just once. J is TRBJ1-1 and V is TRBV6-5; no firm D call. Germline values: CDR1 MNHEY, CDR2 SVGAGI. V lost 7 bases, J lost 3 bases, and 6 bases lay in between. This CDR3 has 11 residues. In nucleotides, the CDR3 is TGTGCCAGCACCAAGGACACTGAAGCTTTCTTT. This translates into CASTKDTEAFF.

The CDR3 region is CAISRAPGGEKLFF. The DNA of the CDR3 is TGTGCCATCAGCCGAGCTCCAGGGGGTGAAAAACTGTTTTTT. The chain is built from TRBV10-3 and TRBJ1-4, with TRBD1 matching 7 bases. Per the germline V gene, CDR1 is ENHRY and CDR2 is SYGVKD. This CDR3 is 14 amino acids long. V lost 6 bases to trimming and J lost 7 bases; unmatched junction nucleotides: 8.

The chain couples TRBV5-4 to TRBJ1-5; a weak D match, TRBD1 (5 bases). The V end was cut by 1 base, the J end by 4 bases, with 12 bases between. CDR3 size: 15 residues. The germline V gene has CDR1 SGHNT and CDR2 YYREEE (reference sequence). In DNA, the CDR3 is TGTGCCAGCAGCTTGTCGGGGGATGGAAATCAGCCCCAGCATTTT. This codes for CASSLSGDGNQPQHF.

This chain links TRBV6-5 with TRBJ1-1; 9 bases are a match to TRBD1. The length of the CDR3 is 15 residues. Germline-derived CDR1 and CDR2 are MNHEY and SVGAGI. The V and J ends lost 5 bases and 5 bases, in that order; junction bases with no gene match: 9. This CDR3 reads CASSPGTGRYTEAFF. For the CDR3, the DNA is TGTGCCAGCAGTCCCGGGACAGGGCGTTATACTGAAGCTTTCTTT.

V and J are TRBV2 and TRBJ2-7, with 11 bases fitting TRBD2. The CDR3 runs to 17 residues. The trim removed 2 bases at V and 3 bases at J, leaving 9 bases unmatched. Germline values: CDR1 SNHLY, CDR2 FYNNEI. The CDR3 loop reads CASSESLAGGGSYEQYV. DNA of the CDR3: TGTGCCAGCAGTGAAAGCCTAGCGGGGGGAGGGAGCTACGAGCAGTACGTC.

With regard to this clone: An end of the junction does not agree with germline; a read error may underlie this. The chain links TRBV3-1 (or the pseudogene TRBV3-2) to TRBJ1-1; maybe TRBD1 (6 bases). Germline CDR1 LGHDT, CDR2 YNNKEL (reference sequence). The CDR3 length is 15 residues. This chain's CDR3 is CASRQDGTRQSKAFF. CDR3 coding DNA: TGTGCCAGCAGACAAGACGGGACACGACAATCGAAAGCTTTCTTT.

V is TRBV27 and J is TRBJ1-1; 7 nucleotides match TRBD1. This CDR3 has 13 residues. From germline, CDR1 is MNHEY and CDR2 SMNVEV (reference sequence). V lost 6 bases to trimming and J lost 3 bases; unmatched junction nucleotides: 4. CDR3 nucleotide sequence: TGTGCCAGCAGGAAACAGGGGTACACTGAAGCTTTCTTT. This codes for CASRKQGYTEAFF.

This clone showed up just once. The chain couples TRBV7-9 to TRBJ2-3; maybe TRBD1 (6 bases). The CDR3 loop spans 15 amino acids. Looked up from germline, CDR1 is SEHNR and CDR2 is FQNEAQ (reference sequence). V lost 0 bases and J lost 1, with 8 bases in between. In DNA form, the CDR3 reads TGTGCCAGCAGCTTAGCGGCAGGGGGCACAGATACGCAGTATTTT. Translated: CASSLAAGGTDTQYF. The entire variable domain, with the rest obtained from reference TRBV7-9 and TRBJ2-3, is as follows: DTGVSQNPRHKITKRGQNVTFRCDPISEHNRLYWYRQTLGQGPEFLTYFQNEAQLEKSRLLSDRFSAERPKGSFSTLEIQRTEQGDSAMYLCASSLAAGGTDTQYFGPGTRLTVL.

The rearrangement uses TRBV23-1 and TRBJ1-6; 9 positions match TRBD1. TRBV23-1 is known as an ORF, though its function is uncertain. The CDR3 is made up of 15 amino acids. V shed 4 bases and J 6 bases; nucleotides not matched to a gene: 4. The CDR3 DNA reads TGCGCCAGCAGTCTACCGGGACAGGGTAATTCACCCCTCCACTTT. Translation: CASSLPGQGNSPLHF.

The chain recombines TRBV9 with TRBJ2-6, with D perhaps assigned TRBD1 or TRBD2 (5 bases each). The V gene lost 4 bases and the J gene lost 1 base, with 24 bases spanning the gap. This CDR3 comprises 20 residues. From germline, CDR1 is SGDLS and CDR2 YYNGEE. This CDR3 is CASSRGVFTAPKSGANVLTF. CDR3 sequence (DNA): TGTGCCAGCAGCAGAGGGGTTTTCACGGCACCTAAATCTGGGGCCAACGTCCTGACTTTC. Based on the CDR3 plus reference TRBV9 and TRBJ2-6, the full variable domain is DSGVTQTPKHLITATGQRVTLRCSPRSGDLSVYWYQQSLDQGLQFLIQYYNGEERAKGNILERFSAQQFPDLHSELNLSSLELGDSALYFCASSRGVFTAPKSGANVLTFGAGSRLTVL.

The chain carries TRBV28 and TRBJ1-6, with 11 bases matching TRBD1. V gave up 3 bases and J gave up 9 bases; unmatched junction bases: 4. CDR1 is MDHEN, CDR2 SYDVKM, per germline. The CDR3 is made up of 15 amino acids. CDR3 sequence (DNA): TGTGCCAGCAGTTTCCTTGGACAGGGGGCTTCACCCCTCCACTTT. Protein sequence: CASSFLGQGASPLHF.

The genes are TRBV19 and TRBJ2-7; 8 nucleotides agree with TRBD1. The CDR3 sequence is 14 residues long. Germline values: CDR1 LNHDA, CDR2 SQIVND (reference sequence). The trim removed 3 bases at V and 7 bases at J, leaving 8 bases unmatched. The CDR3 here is CASSIGQGYWEQYF. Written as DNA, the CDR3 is TGTGCCAGTAGTATCGGACAGGGTTACTGGGAGCAGTACTTC.

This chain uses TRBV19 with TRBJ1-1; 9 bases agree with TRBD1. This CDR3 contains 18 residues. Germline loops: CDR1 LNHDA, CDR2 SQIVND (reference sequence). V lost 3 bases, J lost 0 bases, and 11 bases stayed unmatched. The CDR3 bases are TGTGCCAGTAGTATCTCCACAGGGGGCCGGAATTTGAACACTGAAGCTTTCTTT. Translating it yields CASSISTGGRNLNTEAFF.

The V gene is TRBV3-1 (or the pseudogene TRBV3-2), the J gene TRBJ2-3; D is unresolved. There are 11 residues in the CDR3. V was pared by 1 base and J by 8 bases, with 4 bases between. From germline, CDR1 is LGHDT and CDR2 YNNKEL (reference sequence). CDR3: CASSQGPTQYF. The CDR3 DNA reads TGTGCCAGCAGCCAAGGGCCTACGCAGTATTTT.

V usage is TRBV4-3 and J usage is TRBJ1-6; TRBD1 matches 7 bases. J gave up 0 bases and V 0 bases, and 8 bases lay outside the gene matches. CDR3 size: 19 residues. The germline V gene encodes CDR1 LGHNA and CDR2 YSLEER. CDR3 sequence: CASSQDVGQASSYNSPLHF. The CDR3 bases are TGCGCCAGCAGCCAAGATGTCGGACAGGCAAGCTCCTATAATTCACCCCTCCACTTT.